These T cell receptor beta chains were read from a single sample in a study of T cell changes during pregnancy in multiple sclerosis. TCRdb's copy holds only in-frame clones and misses some; the assay was immunoSEQ multiplex PCR. The sample has roughly 120,000 clones; 92% are singletons. The source was peripheral blood, collected in the third trimester of pregnancy. The receptor set was obtained from a female donor with multiple sclerosis, enrolled in a pregnancy study. Each CDR3 is given with its conserved first and last residue. The order of the fields is V gene, D gene, J gene, clone size, CDR3 DNA, CDR3 protein. D genes are given only for firm matches. The size field is filled for only some rows; it gives once, few, many or a size class.

TRBV4-1	TRBD2	TRBJ2-1	.	TGCGCCAGCAGCCTAGGTGGACTAGCGGGGGACCACAATGAGCAGTTCTTC	CASSLGGLAGDHNEQFF
TRBV19	.	TRBJ1-5	few	TGTGCCAGTAGTATGACAGGAGGCAATCAGCCCCAGCATTTT	CASSMTGGNQPQHF
TRBV5-1	TRBD2	TRBJ2-5	.	TGCGCCAGCAGCGGGGGACTAGGAGTCCGGACCCAGTACTTC	CASSGGLGVRTQYF
TRBV10-3	.	TRBJ2-3	once	TGTGCCATCAGTGAGTACAGTGACACAGATACGCAGTATTTT	CAISEYSDTDTQYF
TRBV7-2	TRBD2	TRBJ2-1	.	TGTGCCAGCAGCTTAGAGCTAGCGGGAGAGAATGAGCAGTTCTTC	CASSLELAGENEQFF
TRBV19	.	TRBJ2-1	.	TGTGCCAGTAGTTTAGCGTCCGGGACAAGAACCGACAATGAGCAGTTCTTC	CASSLASGTRTDNEQFF
TRBV30	.	TRBJ2-6	once	TGTGCCTGGCTCAAAGACAGGACTGGGGCCAACGTCCTGACTTTC	CAWLKDRTGANVLTF
TRBV6-6	.	TRBJ2-1	.	TGTGCCAGCAGTCGGGACACTATCTCCTACAATGAGCAGTTCTTC	CASSRDTISYNEQFF
TRBV2	TRBD1	TRBJ1-4	.	TGTGCCAGCAGTGCGCGACAGGGTGGTGAAAAACTGTTTTTT	CASSARQGGEKLFF
TRBV2	.	TRBJ1-5	.	TGTGCCAGCACCGGGATAAATCAGCCCCAGCATTTT	CASTGINQPQHF
TRBV5-1	.	TRBJ1-1	.	TGCGCCAGCAGCATTGATGGAGGACCTGAAGCTTTCTTT	CASSIDGGPEAFF
TRBV11-2	TRBD1	TRBJ1-2	.	TGTGCCAGCAGCCCAGCGGGGACAGGGGTGGATGGCTACACCTTC	CASSPAGTGVDGYTF
TRBV10-3	.	TRBJ1-3	.	TGTGCCATCAGTGGGACAGTCCCTGGAAACACCATATATTTT	CAISGTVPGNTIYF
TRBV5-1	TRBD1	TRBJ2-2	.	TGCGCCAGCAGTCGACAGGGGGCGATCGGGGAGCTGTTTTTT	CASSRQGAIGELFF
TRBV5-6	TRBD1	TRBJ1-3	.	TGTGCCAGCAGCTCACCGGGACAGGGAGCTGGAAACACCATATATTTT	CASSSPGQGAGNTIYF
TRBV28	TRBD1	TRBJ2-5	.	TGTGCCAGCAGTTTTATCGGGACAGGGTGGGGAGAGACCCAGTACTTC	CASSFIGTGWGETQYF
TRBV6-5	TRBD1	TRBJ2-1	.	TGTGCCAGCAGTTTCCGGGACAGGGACAATGAGCAGTTCTTC	CASSFRDRDNEQFF
TRBV29-1	TRBD1	TRBJ1-5	.	TGCAGCGTTGTGGTTTCCTCGACAGGGAATCAGCCCCAGCATTTT	CSVVVSSTGNQPQHF
TRBV6-5	TRBD2	TRBJ2-2	once	TGTGCCAGCAGTTTCGTAGCGGGGGCCGGGTCCGGGGAGCTGTTTTTT	CASSFVAGAGSGELFF
TRBV7-9	.	TRBJ1-2	.	TGTGCCAGCAGCCGTCAGGCAAACTATGGCTACACCTTC	CASSRQANYGYTF
TRBV5-1	TRBD1	TRBJ1-1	.	TGCGCCAGCAGCTTACAGGGGGGGAACACTGAAGCTTTCTTT	CASSLQGGNTEAFF
TRBV7-2	.	TRBJ2-5	.	TGTGCCAGCAGCCTTACAGTACAGGCCCAAGAGACCCAGTACTTC	CASSLTVQAQETQYF
TRBV4-1	.	TRBJ2-3	.	TGCGCCAGCAGCCAAAAGCCCGCACGGGGGAGTACAGATACGCAGTATTTT	CASSQKPARGSTDTQYF
TRBV9	TRBD1	TRBJ1-3	.	TGTGCCAGCAGCGTATACGGACAGGGGGTCGCTGGAAACACCATATATTTT	CASSVYGQGVAGNTIYF
TRBV29-1	.	TRBJ2-7	.	TGCAGCGTTGAAGTCAGGGAAACCTACGAGCAGTACTTC	CSVEVRETYEQYF
TRBV7-9	TRBD1	TRBJ2-7	.	TGTGCCAGCAGCCTCTGGACAGGCGGACCCTACGAGCAGTACTTC	CASSLWTGGPYEQYF
TRBV19	.	TRBJ2-7	.	TGTGCCAGTAGTGCGCCCGCCAACAGGCCCTCCGAGCAGTACTTC	CASSAPANRPSEQYF
TRBV6-1	.	TRBJ1-1	.	TGTGCCAGCAGTGAATGGAGGGGCTCTGAAGCTTTCTTT	CASSEWRGSEAFF
TRBV30	TRBD1	TRBJ1-5	.	TGTGCCTGGGCTGGACAGGGGGAGCAGCCCCAGCATTTT	CAWAGQGEQPQHF
TRBV4-1	TRBD1	TRBJ2-5	.	TGCGCCAGCAGCCAACTCGGCTTAACAGGGGGCCAAGAGACCCAGTACTTC	CASSQLGLTGGQETQYF
TRBV19	.	TRBJ2-7	.	TGTGCCAGTAGTATCTCCCCGGGGAGGTCGCCCTACGAGCAGTACTTC	CASSISPGRSPYEQYF
TRBV5-1	TRBD2	TRBJ2-2	.	TGCGCCAGCAGCTTGGATGTACTAGCGACTAACACCGGGGAGCTGTTTTTT	CASSLDVLATNTGELFF
TRBV6-1	.	TRBJ1-2	.	TGTGCCAGCAGTGAATACCCCCTGAGTGGCTACACCTTC	CASSEYPLSGYTF
TRBV28	.	TRBJ1-1	.	TGTGCCAACCCGACAGGAGATAACACTGAAGCTTTCTTT	CANPTGDNTEAFF
TRBV5-1	.	TRBJ2-3	.	TGCGCCAGCAGCTCAGTTACAGTCAGCACAGATACGCAGTATTTT	CASSSVTVSTDTQYF
TRBV4-1	TRBD1	TRBJ1-1	.	TGCGCCAGCAGCCAAGTAGTTAGCCCAGCGGACAGGAGGAACACTGAAGCTTTCTTT	CASSQVVSPADRRNTEAFF
TRBV28	.	TRBJ1-2	.	TGTGCCAGCAGTTTATCCGGGAGAGTAGTTGGCTACACCTTC	CASSLSGRVVGYTF
TRBV15	.	TRBJ1-6	.	TGTGCCACCAGAATGGTCTCGGGTTCACCCCTCCACTTT	CATRMVSGSPLHF
TRBV6-5	TRBD1	TRBJ1-2	.	TGTGCCAGCAGTTACTCACGGCAGGGGGCGGACTATGGCTACACCTTC	CASSYSRQGADYGYTF
TRBV4-2	TRBD2	TRBJ2-1	.	TGTGCCAGCAGGGGGACTAGCGGGGGCCCAAGCTCCTACAATGAGCAGTTCTTC	CASRGTSGGPSSYNEQFF
TRBV28	TRBD1	TRBJ1-1	.	TGTGCCAGCAGTCCAGTCCAGGGGGCGCAGGACACTGAAGCTTTCTTT	CASSPVQGAQDTEAFF
TRBV27	.	TRBJ1-1	.	TGTGCCAGCAGTTTTAGCGGCACTGAAGCTTTCTTT	CASSFSGTEAFF
TRBV10-3	TRBD2	TRBJ2-1	.	TGTGCCATCAGTGAGTCGACTAGCGGGAGGGCTAATGAGCAGTTCTTC	CAISESTSGRANEQFF
TRBV10-3	.	TRBJ1-5	once	TGTGCCATCGGGGACTGGAATAGCAATCAGCCCCAGCATTTT	CAIGDWNSNQPQHF
TRBV19	TRBD1	TRBJ1-5	.	TGTGCCAGTAGTTCCCAGGGGGCTAAACAGCCCCAGCATTTT	CASSSQGAKQPQHF
TRBV5-1	TRBD2	TRBJ2-1	.	TGCGCCAGCAGCTTAATACTAGCGGGGGAAAATGAGCAGTTCTTC	CASSLILAGENEQFF
TRBV5-4	TRBD1	TRBJ2-1	.	TGTGCCAGCAGTTCCCCGACGGGACAGGGAAATGAGCAGTTCTTC	CASSSPTGQGNEQFF
TRBV5-4	TRBD1	TRBJ1-4	.	TGTGCCAGCAGCACGGACAGGGGGAATGAAAAACTGTTTTTT	CASSTDRGNEKLFF
TRBV6-1	.	TRBJ1-1	.	TGTGCCAGCAGTGACAGAGGGCTTCTTAGCCGGAACACTGAAGCTTTCTTT	CASSDRGLLSRNTEAFF
TRBV25-1	.	TRBJ2-6	.	TGTGCCAGCAGTGAAAGCGGGTCTGGGGCCAACGTCCTGACTTTC	CASSESGSGANVLTF
TRBV9	.	TRBJ2-3	.	TGTGCCAGCAGCGCCTTAGATACGCAGTATTTT	CASSALDTQYF
TRBV7-9	.	TRBJ2-7	.	TGTGCCAGCAGCGGACACAGGACGCCGTCCTACGAGCAGTACTTC	CASSGHRTPSYEQYF
TRBV5-1	.	TRBJ2-5	once	TGCGCCAGCAGCTTGGGGGCAGGACAAGGAAAGTACTTC	CASSLGAGQGKYF
TRBV19	TRBD1	TRBJ1-1	.	TGTGCCAGTATGCGGGACAGGGCGGGGACTGAAGCTTTCTTT	CASMRDRAGTEAFF
TRBV7-9	TRBD2	TRBJ2-7	once	TGTGCCAGCAGCCCGATAGCGGGAGGGCACTACGAGCAGTACTTC	CASSPIAGGHYEQYF